One and the same sample provided the 3 T cell receptor beta chains below, sequenced in a study of T cells in localized non-small cell lung cancer. Assay used: immunoSEQ multiplex PCR; TCRdb lists only in-frame clones, some missing. The sample gives over 15,000 clones, about nine tenths of which show up once; about 2.5% is in the top ten. Source: peripheral blood, taken before any cancer treatment. The origin of the receptors is a woman aged 35 to 75 with stage I lung adenocarcinoma.

This clone was seen a single time. The chain combines TRBV6-9 with TRBJ1-3; the match to TRBD1 covers 7 bases. V shed 6 bases and J 0 bases; nucleotides not matched to a gene: 11. Germline lookup yields CDR1 MNHGY and CDR2 SVAAGI. This CDR3 is 17 amino acids long. In nucleotides, the CDR3 is TGTGCCAGCAGCCACCACCAACAGGGGAGCTCTGGAAACACCATATATTTT. Encoded protein: CASSHHQQGSSGNTIYF.

This clone showed up just a few times. V gene TRBV5-1 combines with J gene TRBJ2-1; 9 bases are a match to TRBD1. After removal of 3 bases from V and 1 base from J, the junction contained 2 bases not matched to a gene. This CDR3 spans 15 amino acids. Germline CDR1 reads SGHRS; CDR2 reads YFSETQ. The CDR3 sequence: CASSSGTGSYNEQFF. CDR3 sequence (DNA): TGCGCCAGCAGCTCGGGGACAGGGTCCTACAATGAGCAGTTCTTC. The full variable domain, with the rest looked up from reference TRBV5-1 and TRBJ2-1, is KAGVTQTPRYLIKTRGQQVTLSCSPISGHRSVSWYQQTPGQGLQFLFEYFSETQRNKGNFPGRFSGRQFSNSRSEMNVSTLELGDSALYLCASSSGTGSYNEQFFGPGTRLTVL.

The DNA for the CDR3 is TGTGCCAGCAGCCAAGCCTCCGGGACTCTTGAAAAACTGTTTTTT. It yields the protein CASSQASGTLEKLFF. The chain combines TRBV4-2 with TRBJ1-4; D is possibly TRBD1 (5 bases). Germline lookup yields CDR1 LGHNA and CDR2 YNFKEQ. The CDR3 is made up of 15 amino acids. V gave up 1 base and J gave up 7 bases, with 13 bases separating them.